Shown below are 14 T cell receptor beta chains from a single sample sequenced in a study of shared clonotypes between healthy human individuals. Using immunoSEQ multiplex PCR, the repertoire was profiled, and TCRdb retains in-frame clones only, with some absent. Of about 470,000 clones in the sample, around 75% are singletons; the top ten hold 13%. The source material was PBMCs. These receptor sequences come from a woman between 35 and 50 years old in good health. Some clones in this sample may be carry-over from other donors' samples.

The chain links TRBV27 to TRBJ2-7; D is ambiguous. V was shortened by 5 bases and J by 4 bases, with 18 bases between the two germline ends. This CDR3 contains 15 residues. The V gene's germline CDR1 is MNHEY and CDR2 SMNVEV (reference sequence). This CDR3 is CASSRYPDPKYEQYF. CDR3 in DNA: TGTGCCAGCAGTCGATACCCGGACCCGAAATACGAGCAGTACTTC.

The gene calls are TRBV29-1 and TRBJ1-5, with 8 bases lining up with TRBD1. Looked up from germline, CDR1 is SQVTM and CDR2 is ANQGSEA. The V and J ends lost 3 bases and 6 bases, in that order; junction bases with no gene match: 13. This CDR3 region has 16 residues. CDR3 amino acids: CSVESPNRGIGQPQHF. CDR3 bases: TGCAGCGTTGAGAGCCCCAACAGGGGGATAGGTCAGCCCCAGCATTTT.

This chain connects TRBV2 to TRBJ2-5; 7 bases align to TRBD2. There are 14 residues in the CDR3. After removal of 8 bases from V and 3 bases from J, the junction contained 9 bases not matched to a gene. Germline V gene lookup returns CDR1 SNHLY and CDR2 FYNNEI. For the CDR3, the DNA is TGTGCCAGCCTAGCCGGGACTACGAAAGAGACCCAGTACTTC. It encodes CASLAGTTKETQYF. Full variable domain (remainder filled in from reference TRBV2 and TRBJ2-5): EPEVTQTPSHQVTQMGQEVILRCVPISNHLYFYWYRQILGQKVEFLVSFYNNEISEKSEIFDDQFSVERPDGSNFTLKIRSTKLEDSAMYFCASLAGTTKETQYFGPGTRLLVL.

A word on this clone: One end of the junction does not line up with germline, which may come from a read error. The V and J genes are TRBV7-7 and TRBJ2-3; unclear D gene. The CDR3 has 14 amino acids. Per germline, CDR1 SSHAT and CDR2 FNYEAQ (reference sequence). The CDR3 DNA is TGTGCTAGCAGCTTAACATGGGGCACAGATACGCAGTATTTT. Translating gives CASSLTWGTDTQYF.

This chain connects TRBV5-5 to TRBJ1-1; D not certain. Germline assignment: CDR1 SGHKS and CDR2 YYEKEE (reference sequence). V dropped 2 bases and J dropped 0 bases, with 8 bases sitting between them. The CDR3 consists of 14 residues. CDR3 region: CASSFGPMNTEAFF. CDR3 nucleotides: TGTGCCAGCAGCTTTGGGCCAATGAACACTGAAGCTTTCTTT.

Here the CDR3 DNA reads TGTGCCAGCAGCTCGATACGAGGACTAGCGGGAGGGCCAGATACGCAGTATTTT. It codes for CASSSIRGLAGGPDTQYF. The J gene is TRBJ2-3, the V gene TRBV7-2; 15 bases align to TRBD2. This CDR3 spans 18 amino acids. J lost 4 bases, V lost 4 bases, and 9 bases had no gene match. Germline V CDR1 and CDR2: SGHTA, FQGNSA.

This clone was seen once. This chain joins TRBV2 and TRBJ2-2, with D perhaps TRBD2 (7 bases). The CDR3 runs 17 residues. Trimming cost V 3 bases and J 4 bases, with 18 bases left between them. Germline CDR1 and CDR2: SNHLY and FYNNEI. The CDR3 bases are TGTGCCAGCAGTGAGGGTAGGGGGAGGGCCGGCACCGGGGAGCTGTTTTTT. Its protein is CASSEGRGRAGTGELFF.

The V and J genes are TRBV19 and TRBJ2-7; D might be TRBD1 or TRBD2, each matching 6 bases. The germline gives CDR1 LNHDA, CDR2 SQIVND (reference sequence). CDR3 length: 16 amino acids. V was shortened by 6 bases and J by 0 bases, with 18 bases between the two germline ends. CDR3 protein: CASSPDRSAGSYEQYF. In DNA form, the CDR3 reads TGTGCCAGTAGCCCGGACAGATCAGCGGGCTCCTACGAGCAGTACTTC.

V and J are TRBV7-8 and TRBJ2-7, with a tentative D call TRBD2 (6 bases). The CDR3 sequence is 16 residues long. With 2 bases removed from V and 5 bases from J, the gap between germline ends came to 19 bases. Germline loops: CDR1 SGHVS, CDR2 FQNEAQ. The CDR3 DNA reads TGTGCCAGCAGCTTAATTCGGGGGTGGCCTATAAACGAGCAGTACTTC. As protein: CASSLIRGWPINEQYF.

The CDR3 nucleotides read TGTGCCAGCAGCTCGGACCGAAGCTCTGGGGCCAACGTCCTGACTTTC. Translating gives CASSSDRSSGANVLTF. The chain carries TRBV7-9 and TRBJ2-6; D is unresolved. The V gene lost 4 bases and the J gene lost 0 bases, with 10 bases spanning the gap. Germline loops: CDR1 SEHNR, CDR2 FQNEAQ (reference sequence). The CDR3 loop spans 16 amino acids. Using reference TRBV7-9 and TRBJ2-6 for the parts outside the CDR3, the full variable domain is DTGVSQNPRHKITKRGQNVTFRCDPISEHNRLYWYRQTLGQGPEFLTYFQNEAQLEKSRLLSDRFSAERPKGSFSTLEIQRTEQGDSAMYLCASSSDRSSGANVLTFGAGSRLTVL.

The chain has TRBV5-6 and TRBJ2-7; 7 bases map to TRBD1. Germline CDR1 is SGHDT and CDR2 is YYEEEE. Losses at the gene ends were 4 bases for V and 2 bases for J; bases not matched to a gene: 9. The CDR3 runs 15 residues. The CDR3 protein is CASSPDRDETYEQYF. The CDR3 region has the DNA TGTGCCAGCAGCCCAGACAGGGACGAAACCTACGAGCAGTACTTC.

This chain joins TRBV2 and TRBJ2-7; 9 bases map to TRBD1. From germline, CDR1 is SNHLY and CDR2 FYNNEI. The CDR3 is made up of 13 amino acids. V lost 11 bases, J lost 3 bases, and 8 bases stayed unmatched. This chain's CDR3 is CAGGQGEGYEQYF. CDR3 sequence (DNA): TGTGCCGGGGGACAGGGTGAAGGCTACGAGCAGTACTTC.

The chain joins TRBV28 to TRBJ2-1; no clear D. CDR1 and CDR2 (germline): MDHEN, SYDVKM. V shed 8 bases and J shed 6 bases, with 17 bases lying between them. The length of the CDR3 is 14 residues. As DNA, the CDR3 is TGTGCCAGCGGAGAGCCGAGGAGATCCAATGAGCAGTTCTTC. Translation gives CASGEPRRSNEQFF.

This clone was seen only a few times. CDR3 nucleotides: TGCGCCAGCAGCCTTGGTCCCTCCGGGGAGACCCAGTACTTC. Protein sequence: CASSLGPSGETQYF. The rearrangement links TRBV5-1 to TRBJ2-5; D is undetermined. The V end was cut by 4 bases, the J end by 5 bases, with 15 bases between. Germline lookup yields CDR1 SGHRS and CDR2 YFSETQ. The CDR3 runs 14 residues.